This paragraph covers one T cell receptor beta chain sequence. Antigen unknown. This entry belongs to a study of vaccination and CD4 T cells after COVID-19. Study information: There were six male and four female convalescents, and two of them were Hispanic. Median time from second vaccine dose to sampling was just over 70 days (14 to 241).

Scientists ran DNA taken from cultured CD4+ T cells through the Oncomine TCR Beta short-read assay for sequencing. Cultured CD4+ T cells yielded the extracted genomic DNA. One entry per CDR3 protein results from TCRdb running MiXCR on the PCR reads. Of around 15,000 distinct CDR3 sequences in the sample, around 78% were seen once. Germline loops: CDR1 LNHDA, CDR2 SQIVND (reference sequence). The junction had 4 bases not matched to a gene; V was cut back by 9 bases and J by 0 bases. This CDR3 has 14 residues. Treatment noted: roughly 11-day PBMC culture with coronavirus spike peptide pools or control peptides (ViraFEST assay).

This rearrangement joins TRBV19 to TRBJ1-5; TRBD1 matches 8 bases. Sequenced input: CD4+ T cells from blood, cultured in vitro. The sequence was obtained from a human donor who had recovered from COVID-19. The CDR3 region is CASQTGVSNQPQHF. The CDR3 nucleotides read TGTGCCAGCCAGACAGGGGTTAGCAATCAGCCCCAGCATTTT. Full variable domain (missing parts from reference TRBV19 and TRBJ1-5): DGGITQSPKYLFRKEGQNVTLSCEQNLNHDAMYWYRQDPGQGLRLIYYSQIVNDFQKGDIAEGYSVSREKKESFPLTVTSAQKNPTAFYLCASQTGVSNQPQHFGDGTRLSIL.